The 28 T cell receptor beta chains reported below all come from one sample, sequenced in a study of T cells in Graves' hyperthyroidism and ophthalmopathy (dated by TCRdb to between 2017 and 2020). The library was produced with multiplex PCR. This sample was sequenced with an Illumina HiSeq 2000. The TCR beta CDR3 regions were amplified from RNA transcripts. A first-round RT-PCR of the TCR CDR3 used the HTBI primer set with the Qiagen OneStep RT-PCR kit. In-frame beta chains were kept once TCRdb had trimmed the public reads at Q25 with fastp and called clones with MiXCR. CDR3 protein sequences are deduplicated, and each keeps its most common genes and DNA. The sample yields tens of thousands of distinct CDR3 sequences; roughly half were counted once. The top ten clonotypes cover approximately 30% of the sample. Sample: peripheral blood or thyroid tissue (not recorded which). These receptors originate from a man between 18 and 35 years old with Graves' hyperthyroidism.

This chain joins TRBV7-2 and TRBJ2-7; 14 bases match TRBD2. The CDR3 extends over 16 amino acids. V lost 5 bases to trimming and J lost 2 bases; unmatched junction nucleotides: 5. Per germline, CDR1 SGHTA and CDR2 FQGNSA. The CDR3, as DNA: TGTGCCAGCAGCATGACTAGCGGGAGGGGGGCCTACGAGCAGTACTTC. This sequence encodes CASSMTSGRGAYEQYF.

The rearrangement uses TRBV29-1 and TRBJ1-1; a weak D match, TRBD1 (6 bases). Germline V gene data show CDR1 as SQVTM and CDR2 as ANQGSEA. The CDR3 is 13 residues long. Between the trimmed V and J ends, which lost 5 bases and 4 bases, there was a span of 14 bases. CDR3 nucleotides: TGCAGCGTTTCATTAGGGGGTATCACTGAAGCTTTCTTT. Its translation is CSVSLGGITEAFF.

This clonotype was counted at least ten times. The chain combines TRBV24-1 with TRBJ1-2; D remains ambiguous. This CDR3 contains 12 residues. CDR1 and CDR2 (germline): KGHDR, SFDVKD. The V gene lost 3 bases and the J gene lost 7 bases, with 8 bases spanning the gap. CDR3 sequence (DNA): TGTGCCACCAGTGATGAAAGAGGTGGCTACACCTTC. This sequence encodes CATSDERGGYTF.

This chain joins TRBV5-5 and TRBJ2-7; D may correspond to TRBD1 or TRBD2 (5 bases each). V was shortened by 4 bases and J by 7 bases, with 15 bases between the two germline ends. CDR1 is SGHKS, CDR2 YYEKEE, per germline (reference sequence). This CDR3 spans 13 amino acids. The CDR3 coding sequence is TGTGCCAGCAGCGCGGCCGGGGCGCTTGAGCAGTACTTC. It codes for CASSAAGALEQYF.

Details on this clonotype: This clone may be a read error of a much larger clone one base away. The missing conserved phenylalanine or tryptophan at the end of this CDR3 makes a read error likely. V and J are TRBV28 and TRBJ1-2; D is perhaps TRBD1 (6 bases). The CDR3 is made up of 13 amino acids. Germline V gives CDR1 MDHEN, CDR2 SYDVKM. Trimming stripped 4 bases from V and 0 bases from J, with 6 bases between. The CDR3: CASSWTANYGYTS. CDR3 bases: TGTGCCAGCAGTTGGACAGCTAACTATGGCTACACCTCC.

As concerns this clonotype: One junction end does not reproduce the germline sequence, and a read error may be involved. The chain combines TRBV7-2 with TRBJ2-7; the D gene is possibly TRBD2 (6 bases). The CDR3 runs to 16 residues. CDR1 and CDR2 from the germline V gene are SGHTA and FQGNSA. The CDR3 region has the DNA TGTGCCAGCAGCTTAGCGGGAGCGGGCGATCCCTACGAGCAGTACTTT. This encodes CASSLAGAGDPYEQYF.

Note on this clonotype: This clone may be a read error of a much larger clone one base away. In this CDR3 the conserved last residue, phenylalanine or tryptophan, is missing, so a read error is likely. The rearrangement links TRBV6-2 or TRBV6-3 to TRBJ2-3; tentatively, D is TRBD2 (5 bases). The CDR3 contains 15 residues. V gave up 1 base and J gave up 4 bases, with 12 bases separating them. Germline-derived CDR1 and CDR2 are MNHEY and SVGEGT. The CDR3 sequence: CASSYLGRRADTQYL. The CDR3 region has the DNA TGTGCCAGCAGTTACTTGGGGAGAAGGGCAGATACGCAGTATCTT.

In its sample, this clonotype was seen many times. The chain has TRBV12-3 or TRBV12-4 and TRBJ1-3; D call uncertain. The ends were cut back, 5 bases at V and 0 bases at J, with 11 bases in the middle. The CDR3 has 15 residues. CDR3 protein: CASSTWTDSGNTIYF. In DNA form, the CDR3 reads TGTGCCAGCAGTACCTGGACTGACTCTGGAAACACCATATATTTT.

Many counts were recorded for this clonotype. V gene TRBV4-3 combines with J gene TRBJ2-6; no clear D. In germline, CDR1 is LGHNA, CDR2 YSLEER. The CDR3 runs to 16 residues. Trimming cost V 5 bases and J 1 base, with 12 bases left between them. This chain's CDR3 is CASSAATPSGANVLTF. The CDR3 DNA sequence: TGCGCCAGCAGCGCCGCCACCCCGTCTGGGGCCAACGTCCTGACTTTC.

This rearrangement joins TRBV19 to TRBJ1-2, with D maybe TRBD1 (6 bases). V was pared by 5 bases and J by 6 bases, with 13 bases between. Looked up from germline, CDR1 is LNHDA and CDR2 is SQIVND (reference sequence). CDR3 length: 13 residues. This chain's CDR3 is CASSAGQNDGYTF. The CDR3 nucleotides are TGTGCCAGTAGTGCAGGACAGAACGATGGCTACACCTTC. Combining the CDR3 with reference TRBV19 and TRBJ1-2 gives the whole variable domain DGGITQSPKYLFRKEGQNVTLSCEQNLNHDAMYWYRQDPGQGLRLIYYSQIVNDFQKGDIAEGYSVSREKKESFPLTVTSAQKNPTAFYLCASSAGQNDGYTFGSGTRLTVV.

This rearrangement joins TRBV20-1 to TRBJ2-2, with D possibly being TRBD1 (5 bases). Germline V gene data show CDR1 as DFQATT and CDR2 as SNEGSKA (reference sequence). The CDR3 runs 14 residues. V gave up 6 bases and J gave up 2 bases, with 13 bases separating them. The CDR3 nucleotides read TGCAGTGCCCTAGGGCAGGGCAACACCGGGGAGCTGTTTTTT. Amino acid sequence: CSALGQGNTGELFF.

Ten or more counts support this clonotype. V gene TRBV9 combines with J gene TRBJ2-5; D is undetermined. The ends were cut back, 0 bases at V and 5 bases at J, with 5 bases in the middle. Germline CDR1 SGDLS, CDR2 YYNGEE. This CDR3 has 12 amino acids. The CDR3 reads CASSVVGETQYF. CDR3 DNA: TGTGCCAGCAGCGTAGTCGGCGAGACCCAGTACTTC.

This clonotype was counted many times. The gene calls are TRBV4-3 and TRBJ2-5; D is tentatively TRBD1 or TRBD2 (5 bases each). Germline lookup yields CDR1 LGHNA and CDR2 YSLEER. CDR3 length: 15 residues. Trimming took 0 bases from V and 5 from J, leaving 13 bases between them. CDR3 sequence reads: CASSQESDRGETQYF. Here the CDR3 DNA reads TGCGCCAGCAGCCAAGAATCTGACAGAGGGGAGACCCAGTACTTC.

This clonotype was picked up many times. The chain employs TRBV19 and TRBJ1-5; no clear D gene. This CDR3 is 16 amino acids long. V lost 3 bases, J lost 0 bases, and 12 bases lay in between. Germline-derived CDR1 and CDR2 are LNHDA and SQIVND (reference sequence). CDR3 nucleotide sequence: TGTGCCAGTAGTATCTGGGCGGAGAATAGCAATCAGCCCCAGCATTTT. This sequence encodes CASSIWAENSNQPQHF.

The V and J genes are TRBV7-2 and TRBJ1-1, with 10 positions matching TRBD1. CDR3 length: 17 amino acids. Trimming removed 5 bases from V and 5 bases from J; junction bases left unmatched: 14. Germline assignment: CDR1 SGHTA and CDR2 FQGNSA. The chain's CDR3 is CASSKIRDRGRETEAFF. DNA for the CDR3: TGTGCCAGCAGCAAAATCCGGGACAGGGGAAGGGAAACTGAAGCTTTCTTT.

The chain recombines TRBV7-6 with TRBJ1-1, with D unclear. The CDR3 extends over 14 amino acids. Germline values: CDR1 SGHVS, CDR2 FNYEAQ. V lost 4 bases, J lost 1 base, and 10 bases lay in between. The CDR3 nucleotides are TGTGCCAGCAGCTCGTCGGGAGGGAACACTGAAGCTTTCTTT. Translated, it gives CASSSSGGNTEAFF.

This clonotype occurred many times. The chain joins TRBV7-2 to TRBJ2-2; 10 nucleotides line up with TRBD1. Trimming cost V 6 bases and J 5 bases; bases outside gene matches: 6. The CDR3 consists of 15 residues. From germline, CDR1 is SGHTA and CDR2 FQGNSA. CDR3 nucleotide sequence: TGTGCCAGCAGTTACCGGGACAGGGGAACCGGGGAGCTGTTTTTT. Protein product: CASSYRDRGTGELFF.

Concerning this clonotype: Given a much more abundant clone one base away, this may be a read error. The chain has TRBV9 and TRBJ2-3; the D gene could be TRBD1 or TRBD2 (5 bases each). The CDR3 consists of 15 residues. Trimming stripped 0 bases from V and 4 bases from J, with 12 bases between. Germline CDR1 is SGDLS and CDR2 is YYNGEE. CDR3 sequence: CASSVEGRIADTQYF. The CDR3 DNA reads TGTGCCAGCAGCGTAGAGGGACGGATTGCAGATACGCAGTATTTT.

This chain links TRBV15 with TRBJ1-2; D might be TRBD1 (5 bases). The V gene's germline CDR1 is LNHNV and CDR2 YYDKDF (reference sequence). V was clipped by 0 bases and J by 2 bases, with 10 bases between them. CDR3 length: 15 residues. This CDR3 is CATSRDGHANYGYTF. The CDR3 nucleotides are TGTGCCACCAGCAGAGATGGACATGCGAACTATGGCTACACCTTC. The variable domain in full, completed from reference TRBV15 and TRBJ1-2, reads DAMVIQNPRYQVTQFGKPVTLSCSQTLNHNVMYWYQQKSSQAPKLLFHYYDKDFNNEADTPDNFQSRRPNTSFCFLDIRSPGLGDTAMYLCATSRDGHANYGYTFGSGTRLTVV.

Here the CDR3 reads CAISVDRSTYGYTF. Here the CDR3 DNA reads TGTGCCATCAGTGTTGACAGATCTACCTATGGCTACACCTTC. The rearrangement uses TRBV10-3 and TRBJ1-2; tentatively, D is TRBD1 (5 bases). The CDR3 length is 14 residues. CDR1 is ENHRY, CDR2 SYGVKD, per germline. V lost 4 bases and J lost 4, with 13 bases in between.

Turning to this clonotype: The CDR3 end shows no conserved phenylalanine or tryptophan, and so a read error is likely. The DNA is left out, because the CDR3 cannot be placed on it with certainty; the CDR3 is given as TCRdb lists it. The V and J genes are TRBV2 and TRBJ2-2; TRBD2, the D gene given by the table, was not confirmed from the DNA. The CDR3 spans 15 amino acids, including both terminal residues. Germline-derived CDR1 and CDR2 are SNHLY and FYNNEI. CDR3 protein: CASRTSGTNTGELLL.

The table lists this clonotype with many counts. CDR3 DNA: TGCAGTGCTAGATCGGGGGTATCTGGGGCCAACGTCCTGACTTTC. Translating gives CSARSGVSGANVLTF. The rearrangement links TRBV20-1 to TRBJ2-6; D may be TRBD2 (6 bases). Trimming shortened V by 2 bases and J by 1 base, and 9 bases separated the two germline ends. Germline lookup yields CDR1 DFQATT and CDR2 SNEGSKA (reference sequence). This CDR3 has 15 amino acids.

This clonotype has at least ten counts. The CDR3 reads CASSLEGTSSGYTF. The CDR3 DNA reads as TGCGCCAGCAGCTTGGAAGGGACATCCTCTGGCTACACCTTC. The V and J genes are TRBV5-1 and TRBJ1-2; D perhaps matches TRBD1 (6 bases). The CDR3 has 14 amino acids. Germline V gene data show CDR1 as SGHRS and CDR2 as YFSETQ. The germline V and J ends were trimmed by 0 bases and 7 bases, with 13 bases remaining between them. Full variable domain (remainder filled in from reference TRBV5-1 and TRBJ1-2): KAGVTQTPRYLIKTRGQQVTLSCSPISGHRSVSWYQQTPGQGLQFLFEYFSETQRNKGNFPGRFSGRQFSNSRSEMNVSTLELGDSALYLCASSLEGTSSGYTFGSGTRLTVV.

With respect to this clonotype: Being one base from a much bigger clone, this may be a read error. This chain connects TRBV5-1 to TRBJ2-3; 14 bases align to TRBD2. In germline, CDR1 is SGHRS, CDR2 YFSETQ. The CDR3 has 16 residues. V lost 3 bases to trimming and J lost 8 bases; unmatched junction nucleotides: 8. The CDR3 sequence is CASSSGLAGGTGTQYF. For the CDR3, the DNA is TGCGCCAGCAGCTCCGGACTAGCGGGAGGAACTGGTACGCAGTATTTT.

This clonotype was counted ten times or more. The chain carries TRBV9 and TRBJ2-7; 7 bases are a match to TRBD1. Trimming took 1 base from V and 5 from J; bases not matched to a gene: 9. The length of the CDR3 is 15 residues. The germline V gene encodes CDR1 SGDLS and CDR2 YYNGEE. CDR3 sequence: CASSVTGQPRDEQYF. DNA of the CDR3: TGTGCCAGCAGCGTAACGGGACAGCCGAGGGACGAGCAGTACTTC.

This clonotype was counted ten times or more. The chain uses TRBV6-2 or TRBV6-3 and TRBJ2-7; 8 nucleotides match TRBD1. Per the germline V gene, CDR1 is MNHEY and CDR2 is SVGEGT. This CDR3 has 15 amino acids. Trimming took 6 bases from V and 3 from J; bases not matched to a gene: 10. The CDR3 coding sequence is TGTGCCAGCAGGACCGTTCGGGACAGGAACTACGAGCAGTACTTC. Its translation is CASRTVRDRNYEQYF.

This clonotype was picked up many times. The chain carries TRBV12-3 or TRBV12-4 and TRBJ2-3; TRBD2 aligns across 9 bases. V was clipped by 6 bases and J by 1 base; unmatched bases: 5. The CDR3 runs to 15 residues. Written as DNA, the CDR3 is TGTGCCAGCAGGGGGACTAGCTTGGGCACAGATACGCAGTATTTT. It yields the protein CASRGTSLGTDTQYF.

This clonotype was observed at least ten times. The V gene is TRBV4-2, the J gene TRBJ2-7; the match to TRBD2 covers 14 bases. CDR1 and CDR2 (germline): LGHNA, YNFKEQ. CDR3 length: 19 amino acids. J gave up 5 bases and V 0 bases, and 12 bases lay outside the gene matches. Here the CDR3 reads CASSQERLAGGYGTNEQYF. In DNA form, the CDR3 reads TGTGCCAGCAGCCAAGAGAGACTAGCGGGAGGGTACGGGACTAACGAGCAGTACTTC.